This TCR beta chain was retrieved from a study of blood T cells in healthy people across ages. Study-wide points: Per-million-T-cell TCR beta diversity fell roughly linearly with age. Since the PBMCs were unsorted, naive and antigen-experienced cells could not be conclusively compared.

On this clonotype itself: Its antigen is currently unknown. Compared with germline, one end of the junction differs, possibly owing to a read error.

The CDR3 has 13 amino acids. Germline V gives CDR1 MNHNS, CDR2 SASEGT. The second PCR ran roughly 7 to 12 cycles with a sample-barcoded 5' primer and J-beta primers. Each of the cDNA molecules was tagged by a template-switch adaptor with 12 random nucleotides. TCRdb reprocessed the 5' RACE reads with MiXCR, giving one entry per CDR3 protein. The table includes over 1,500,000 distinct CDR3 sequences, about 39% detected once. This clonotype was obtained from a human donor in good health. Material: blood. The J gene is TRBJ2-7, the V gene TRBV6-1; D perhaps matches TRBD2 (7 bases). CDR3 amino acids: CAGSGRGSHEQYF. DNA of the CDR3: TGTGCCGGCAGTGGGAGGGGGAGCCACGAGCAGTACTTC.